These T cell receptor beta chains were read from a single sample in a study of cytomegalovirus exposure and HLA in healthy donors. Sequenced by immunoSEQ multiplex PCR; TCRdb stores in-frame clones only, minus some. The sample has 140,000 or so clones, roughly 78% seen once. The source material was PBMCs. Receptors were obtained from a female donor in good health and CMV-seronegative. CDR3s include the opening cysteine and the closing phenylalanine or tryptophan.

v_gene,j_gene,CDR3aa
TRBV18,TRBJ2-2,CASSPIALAGGHYTGELFF
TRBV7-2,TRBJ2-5,CASSPGTSQETQYF
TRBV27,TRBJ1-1,CASSGGDGGKLAEAFF
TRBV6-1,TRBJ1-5,CASSEKRDRPMGNQPQHF
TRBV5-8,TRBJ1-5,CASSSRQSQPQHF
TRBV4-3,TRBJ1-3,CASSPSGQDSGNTIYF
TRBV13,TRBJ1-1,CASSNAGTPQRDTEAFF
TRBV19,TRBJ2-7,CASSGTGRFYEQYF
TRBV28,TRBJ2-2,CASSPITIDDGGMNTGELFF
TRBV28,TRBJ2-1,CASSLEGYNEQFF
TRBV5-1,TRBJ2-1,CASSLGLAGGEQFF
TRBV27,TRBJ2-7,CASSKRNSYEQYF
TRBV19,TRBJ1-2,CASSQQGIYGYTF
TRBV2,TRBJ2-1,CASTTRGAGHNEQFF
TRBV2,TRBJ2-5,CASGGGLGRETQYF
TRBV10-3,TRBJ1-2,CAIRVSGGGGYTF
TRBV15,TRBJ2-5,CATSRDTTSGNQETQYF
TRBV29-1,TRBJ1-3,CSVSMGGFAGNTIYF
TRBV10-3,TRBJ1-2,CAISEDPAQGNYGYTF
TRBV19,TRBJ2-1,CASSPRPGNNEQFF
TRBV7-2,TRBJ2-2,CASSSSGTGELFF
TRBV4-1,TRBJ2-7,CASSQEGQVPTYEQYF
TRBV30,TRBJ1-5,CAWRDRGQGKNQPQHF
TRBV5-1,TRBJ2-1,CASSKNPSDSYNEQFF
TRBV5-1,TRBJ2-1,CASSLSLAGGPMHNEQFF
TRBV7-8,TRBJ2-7,CASSFPGQGSEQYF
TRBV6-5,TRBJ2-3,CASRRGTSSDTQYF
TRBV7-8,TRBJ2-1,CASSLFEYNEQFF
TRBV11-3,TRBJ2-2,CASSFGAGSTGELFF
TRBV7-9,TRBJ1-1,CASSRGQGWDRAPEAFF
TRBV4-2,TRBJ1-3,CASSQRRDREWYNTIYF
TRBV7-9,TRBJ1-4,CASSLGQTNEKLFF
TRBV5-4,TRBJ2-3,CASSLKKLPGGRAADTQYF
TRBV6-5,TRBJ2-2,CASSSLAGRTGELFF
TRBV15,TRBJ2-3,CATSRRLAGVTDTQYF
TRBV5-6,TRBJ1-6,CASSLGRNSPLHF
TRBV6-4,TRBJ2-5,CASIPSVKAQETQYF
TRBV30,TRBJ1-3,CAWADRGTQNTIYF
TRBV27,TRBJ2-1,CASSSMTSGRYNEQFF
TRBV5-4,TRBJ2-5,CASSLGGLAGETQYF
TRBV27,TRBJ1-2,CASRFSGANYGYTF
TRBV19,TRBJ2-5,CASSILSGGGSRETQYF
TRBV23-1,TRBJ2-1,CASRASGGQNYNEQFF
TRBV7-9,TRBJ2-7,CASSTLDGEGDGEQYF
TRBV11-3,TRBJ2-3,CASSFFSTDTQYF
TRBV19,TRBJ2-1,CASSMFRLAGGLYNEQFF
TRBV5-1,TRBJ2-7,CASSTSGGAWEQYF
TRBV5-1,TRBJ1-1,CASSPSGVSTEAFF